The entry below describes one T cell receptor beta chain. What it binds is not known. Assaying covered some 10^5 TCR templates per sample. Clones were read by immunoSEQ multiplex PCR, and TCRdb kept only the in-frame ones, dropping some. The data contain fewer than 85,000 clones, just under 95% of them singletons. This sample is drawn from a study of siplizumab effects on memory and regulatory T cells. General observations from the study: Siplizumab conditions gave an average of approximately 71% Treg-derived mappable alloreactive CD4+ clones, versus roughly 25% for controls.

Sequencing was done on a sample of CD8+ T cells sorted from blood. The TCR originated in a human donor in good health.

This CDR3 reads CASSALKGHGTGELFF. The CDR3 DNA reads as TGTGCCAGCAGCGCCCTGAAGGGGCATGGCACCGGGGAGCTGTTTTTT. V is TRBV9 and J is TRBJ2-2; D perhaps matches TRBD1 (5 bases). V lost 3 bases and J 4 bases, leaving 16 bases between the germline ends. Germline V gene sequence: CDR1 SGDLS, CDR2 YYNGEE. This CDR3 comprises 16 residues.